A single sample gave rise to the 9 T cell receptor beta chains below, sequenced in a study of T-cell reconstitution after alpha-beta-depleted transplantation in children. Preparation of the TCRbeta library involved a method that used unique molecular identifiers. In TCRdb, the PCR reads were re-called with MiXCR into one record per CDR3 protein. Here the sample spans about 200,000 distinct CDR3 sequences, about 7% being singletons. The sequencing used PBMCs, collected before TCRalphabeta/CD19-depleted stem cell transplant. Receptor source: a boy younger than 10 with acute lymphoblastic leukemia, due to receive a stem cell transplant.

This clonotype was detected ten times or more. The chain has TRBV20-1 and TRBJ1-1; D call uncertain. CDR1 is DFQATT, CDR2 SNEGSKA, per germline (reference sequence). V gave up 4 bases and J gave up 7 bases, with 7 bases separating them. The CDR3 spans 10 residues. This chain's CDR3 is CSAIVGEAFF. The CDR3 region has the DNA TGCAGTGCTATTGTTGGTGAAGCTTTCTTT.

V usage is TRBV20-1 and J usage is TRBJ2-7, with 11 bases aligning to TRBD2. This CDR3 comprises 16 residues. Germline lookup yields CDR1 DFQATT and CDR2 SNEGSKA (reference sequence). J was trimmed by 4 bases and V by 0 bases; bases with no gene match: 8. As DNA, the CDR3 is TGCAGTGCTAGAGATACTAGCGGGAGAAGTGCATACGAGCAGTACTTC. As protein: CSARDTSGRSAYEQYF.

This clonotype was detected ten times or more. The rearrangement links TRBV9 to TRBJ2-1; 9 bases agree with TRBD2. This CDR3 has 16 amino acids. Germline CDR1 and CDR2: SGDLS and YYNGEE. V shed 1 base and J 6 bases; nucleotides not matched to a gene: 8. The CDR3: CASSVPTSGAANEQFF. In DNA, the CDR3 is TGTGCCAGCAGCGTACCGACTAGCGGAGCGGCCAATGAGCAGTTCTTC. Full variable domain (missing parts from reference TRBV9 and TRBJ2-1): DSGVTQTPKHLITATGQRVTLRCSPRSGDLSVYWYQQSLDQGLQFLIQYYNGEERAKGNILERFSAQQFPDLHSELNLSSLELGDSALYFCASSVPTSGAANEQFFGPGTRLTVL.

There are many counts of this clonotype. CDR3 in DNA: TGTGCCAGCAGTCCCTCCAAGGGAGGCGATGAGCAGTTCTTC. This codes for CASSPSKGGDEQFF. V gene TRBV27 combines with J gene TRBJ2-1; D might be TRBD2 (6 bases). The CDR3 spans 14 residues. V was clipped by 5 bases and J by 8 bases, with 16 bases between them. From germline, CDR1 is MNHEY and CDR2 SMNVEV (reference sequence).

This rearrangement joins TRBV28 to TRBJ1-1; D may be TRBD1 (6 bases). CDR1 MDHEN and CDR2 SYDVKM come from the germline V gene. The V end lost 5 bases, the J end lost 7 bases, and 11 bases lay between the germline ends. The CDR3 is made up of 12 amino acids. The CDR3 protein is CASSTGSLEAFF. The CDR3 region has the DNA TGTGCCAGCAGTACAGGGTCCCTTGAAGCTTTCTTT.

This CDR3 reads CASRGLPNRDSRYEQYF. In DNA, the CDR3 is TGTGCCAGCAGGGGACTACCGAACAGGGACTCGAGGTACGAGCAGTACTTC. This sequence joins TRBV6-1 and TRBJ2-7, with D maybe TRBD2 (7 bases). Trimming took off 6 bases at V and 4 bases at J, with 25 bases between the two ends. Germline lookup yields CDR1 MNHNS and CDR2 SASEGT. This CDR3 comprises 17 residues.

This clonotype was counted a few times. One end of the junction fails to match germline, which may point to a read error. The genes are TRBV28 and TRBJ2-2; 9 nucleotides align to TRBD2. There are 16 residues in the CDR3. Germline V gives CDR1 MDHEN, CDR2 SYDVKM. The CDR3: CASSLRGGYTTGELFF. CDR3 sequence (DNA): TGTGCCAGCAGCCTGCGGGGGGGCTACACCACCGGGGAGCTTTTTTTT. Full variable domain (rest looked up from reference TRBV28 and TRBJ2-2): DVKVTQSSRYLVKRTGEKVFLECVQDMDHENMFWYRQDPGLGLRLIYFSYDVKMKEKGDIPEGYSVSREKKERFSLILESASTNQTSMYLCASSLRGGYTTGELFFGEGSRLTVL.

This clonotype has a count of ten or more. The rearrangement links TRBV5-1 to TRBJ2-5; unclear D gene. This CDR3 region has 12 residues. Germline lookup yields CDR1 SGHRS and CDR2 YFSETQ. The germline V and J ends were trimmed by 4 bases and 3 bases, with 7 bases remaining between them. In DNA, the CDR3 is TGCGCCAGCAGCCAGGACGAAGAGACCCAGTACTTC. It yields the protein CASSQDEETQYF.

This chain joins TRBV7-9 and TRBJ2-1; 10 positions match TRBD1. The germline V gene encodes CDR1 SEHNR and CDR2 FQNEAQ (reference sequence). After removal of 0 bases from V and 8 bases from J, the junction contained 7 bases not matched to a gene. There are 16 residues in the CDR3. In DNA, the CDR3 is TGTGCCAGCAGCTTAGCGTCGGCAGGACAGGGGGATGAGCAGTTCTTC. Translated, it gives CASSLASAGQGDEQFF.